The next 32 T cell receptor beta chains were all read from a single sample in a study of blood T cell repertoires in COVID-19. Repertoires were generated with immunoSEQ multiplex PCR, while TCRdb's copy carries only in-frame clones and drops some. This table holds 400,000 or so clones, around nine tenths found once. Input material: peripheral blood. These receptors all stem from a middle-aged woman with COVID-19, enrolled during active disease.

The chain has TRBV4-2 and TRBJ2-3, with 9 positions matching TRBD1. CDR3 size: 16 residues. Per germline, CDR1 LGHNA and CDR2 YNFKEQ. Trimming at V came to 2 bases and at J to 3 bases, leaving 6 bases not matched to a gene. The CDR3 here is CASSQSGQGITDTQYF. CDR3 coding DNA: TGTGCCAGCAGCCAATCGGGACAGGGTATTACAGATACGCAGTATTTT.

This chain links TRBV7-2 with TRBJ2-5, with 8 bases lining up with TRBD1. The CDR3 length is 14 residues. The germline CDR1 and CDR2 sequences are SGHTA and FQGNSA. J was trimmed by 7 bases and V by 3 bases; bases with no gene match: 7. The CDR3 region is CASSFTGGPGTQYF. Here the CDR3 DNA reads TGTGCCAGCAGCTTCACAGGGGGTCCAGGGACCCAGTACTTC.

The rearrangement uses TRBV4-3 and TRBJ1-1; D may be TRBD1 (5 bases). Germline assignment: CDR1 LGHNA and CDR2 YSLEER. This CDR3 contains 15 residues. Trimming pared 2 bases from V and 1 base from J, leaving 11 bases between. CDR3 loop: CASSQQGSENTEAFF. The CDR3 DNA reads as TGCGCCAGCAGCCAACAGGGATCGGAGAACACTGAAGCTTTCTTT.

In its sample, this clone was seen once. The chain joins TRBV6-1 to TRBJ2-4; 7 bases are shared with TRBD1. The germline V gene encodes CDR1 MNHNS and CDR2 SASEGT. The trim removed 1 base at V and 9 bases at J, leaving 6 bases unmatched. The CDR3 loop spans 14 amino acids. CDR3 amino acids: CASSEGAGGTIQYF. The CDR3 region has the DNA TGTGCCAGCAGTGAAGGGGCAGGGGGAACCATTCAGTACTTC.

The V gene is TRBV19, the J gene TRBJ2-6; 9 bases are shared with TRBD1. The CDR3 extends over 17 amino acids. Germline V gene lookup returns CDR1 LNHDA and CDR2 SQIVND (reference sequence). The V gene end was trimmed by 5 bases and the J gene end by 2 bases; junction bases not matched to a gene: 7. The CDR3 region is CASSGRTGVPGANVLTF. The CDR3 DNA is TGTGCCAGTAGTGGGAGGACAGGGGTTCCTGGGGCCAACGTCCTGACTTTC.

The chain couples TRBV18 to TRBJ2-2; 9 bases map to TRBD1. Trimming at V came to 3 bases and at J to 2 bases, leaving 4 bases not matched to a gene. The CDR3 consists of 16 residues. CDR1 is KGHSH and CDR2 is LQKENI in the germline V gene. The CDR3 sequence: CASSPLTGGNTGELFF. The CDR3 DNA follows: TGTGCCAGCTCACCCCTGACAGGGGGAAACACCGGGGAGCTGTTTTTT.

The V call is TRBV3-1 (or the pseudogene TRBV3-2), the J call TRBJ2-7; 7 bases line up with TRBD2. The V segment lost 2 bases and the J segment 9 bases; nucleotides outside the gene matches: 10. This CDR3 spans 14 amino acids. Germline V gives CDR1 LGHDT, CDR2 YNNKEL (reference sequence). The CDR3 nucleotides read TGTGCCAGCAGCCAATTTAACGGGGGGATGGGGCAGTACTTC. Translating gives CASSQFNGGMGQYF.

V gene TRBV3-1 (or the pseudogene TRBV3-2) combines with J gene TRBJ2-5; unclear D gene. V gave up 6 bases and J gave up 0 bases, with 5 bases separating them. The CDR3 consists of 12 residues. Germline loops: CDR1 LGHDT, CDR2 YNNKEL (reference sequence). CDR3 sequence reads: CASSQYQETQYF. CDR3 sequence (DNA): TGTGCCAGCAGTCAGTACCAAGAGACCCAGTACTTC.

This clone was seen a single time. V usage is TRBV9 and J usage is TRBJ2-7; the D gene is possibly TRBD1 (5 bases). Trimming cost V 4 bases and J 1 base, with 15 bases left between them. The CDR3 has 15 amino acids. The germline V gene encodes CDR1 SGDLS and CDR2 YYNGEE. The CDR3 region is CASSTELGPSYEQYF. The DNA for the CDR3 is TGTGCCAGCAGCACCGAATTGGGGCCATCCTACGAGCAGTACTTC.

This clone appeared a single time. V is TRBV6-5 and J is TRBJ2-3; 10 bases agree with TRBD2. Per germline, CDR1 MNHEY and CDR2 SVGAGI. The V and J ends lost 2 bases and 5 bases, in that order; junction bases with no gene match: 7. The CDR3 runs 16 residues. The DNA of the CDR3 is TGTGCCAGCAGTTACAGGCGTCTAGCGGGAGTAGATACGCAGTATTTT. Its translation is CASSYRRLAGVDTQYF.

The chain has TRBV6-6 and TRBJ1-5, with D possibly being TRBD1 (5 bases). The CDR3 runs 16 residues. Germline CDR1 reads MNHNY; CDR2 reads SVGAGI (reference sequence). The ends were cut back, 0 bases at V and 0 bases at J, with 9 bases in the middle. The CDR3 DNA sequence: TGTGCCAGCAGTTACTCTATCAGGGTTAGCAATCAGCCCCAGCATTTT. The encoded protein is CASSYSIRVSNQPQHF.

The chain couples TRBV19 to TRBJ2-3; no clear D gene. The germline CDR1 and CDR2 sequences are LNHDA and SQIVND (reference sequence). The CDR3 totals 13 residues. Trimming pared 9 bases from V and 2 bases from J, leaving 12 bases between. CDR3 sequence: CARRFAYTDTQYF. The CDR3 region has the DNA TGTGCCAGACGGTTTGCCTACACAGATACGCAGTATTTT.

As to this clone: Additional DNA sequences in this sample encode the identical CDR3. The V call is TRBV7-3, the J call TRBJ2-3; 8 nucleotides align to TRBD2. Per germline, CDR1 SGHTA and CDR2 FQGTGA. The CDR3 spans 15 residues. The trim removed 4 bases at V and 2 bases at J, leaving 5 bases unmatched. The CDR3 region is CASSSSGGPTDTQYF. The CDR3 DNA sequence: TGTGCCAGCAGCTCATCGGGGGGGCCCACAGATACGCAGTATTTT. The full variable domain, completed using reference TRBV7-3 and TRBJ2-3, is GAGVSQTPSNKVTEKGKYVELRCDPISGHTALYWYRQSLGQGPEFLIYFQGTGAADDSGLPNDRFFAVRPEGSVSTLKIQRTERGDSAVYLCASSSSGGPTDTQYFGPGTRLTVL.

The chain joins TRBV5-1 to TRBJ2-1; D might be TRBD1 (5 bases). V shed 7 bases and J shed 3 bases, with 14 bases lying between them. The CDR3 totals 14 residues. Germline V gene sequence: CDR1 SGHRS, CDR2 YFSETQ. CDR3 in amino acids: CASQSQGLYNEQFF. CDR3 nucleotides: TGCGCCAGCCAGAGTCAGGGCCTCTACAATGAGCAGTTCTTC.

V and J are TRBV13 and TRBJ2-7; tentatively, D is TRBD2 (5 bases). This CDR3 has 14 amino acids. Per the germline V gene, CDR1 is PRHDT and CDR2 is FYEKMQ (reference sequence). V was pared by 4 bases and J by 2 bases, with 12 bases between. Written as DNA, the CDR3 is TGTGCCAGCAGCTCCAAGGACTTTCCCTACGAGCAGTACTTC. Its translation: CASSSKDFPYEQYF. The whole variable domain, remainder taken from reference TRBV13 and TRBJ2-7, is AAGVIQSPRHLIKEKRETATLKCYPIPRHDTVYWYQQGPGQDPQFLISFYEKMQSDKGSIPDRFSAQQFSDYHSELNMSSLELGDSALYFCASSSKDFPYEQYFGPGTRLTVT.

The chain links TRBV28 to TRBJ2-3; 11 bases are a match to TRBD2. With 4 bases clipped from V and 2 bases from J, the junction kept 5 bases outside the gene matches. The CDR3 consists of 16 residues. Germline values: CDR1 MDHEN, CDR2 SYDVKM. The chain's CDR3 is CASSSLAGGFTDTQYF. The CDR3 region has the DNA TGTGCCAGCAGTTCCCTAGCGGGGGGCTTCACAGATACGCAGTATTTT.

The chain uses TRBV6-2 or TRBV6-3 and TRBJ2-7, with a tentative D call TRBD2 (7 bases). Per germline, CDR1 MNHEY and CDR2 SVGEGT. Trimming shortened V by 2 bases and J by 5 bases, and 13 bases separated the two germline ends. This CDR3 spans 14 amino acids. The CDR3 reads CASSYMRGHNEQYF. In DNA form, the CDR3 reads TGTGCCAGCAGTTACATGCGGGGGCATAACGAGCAGTACTTC.

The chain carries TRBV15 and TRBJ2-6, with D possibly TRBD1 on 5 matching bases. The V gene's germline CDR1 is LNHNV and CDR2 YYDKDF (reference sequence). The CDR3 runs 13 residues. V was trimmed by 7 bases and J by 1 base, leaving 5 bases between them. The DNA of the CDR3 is TGTGCCACCACAGGGTCTGGGGCCAACGTCCTGACTTTC. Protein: CATTGSGANVLTF.

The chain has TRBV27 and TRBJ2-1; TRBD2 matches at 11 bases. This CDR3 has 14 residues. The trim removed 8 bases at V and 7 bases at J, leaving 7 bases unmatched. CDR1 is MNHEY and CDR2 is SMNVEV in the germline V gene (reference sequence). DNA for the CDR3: TGTGCCAGCGGGCCGGGACTAGCGGAGAATGAGCAGTTCTTC. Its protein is CASGPGLAENEQFF.

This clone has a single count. CDR3 DNA sequence: TGTGCCAGCAGCCCGAGGACAGCAATTGAAGCTTTCTTT. It yields the protein CASSPRTAIEAFF. The rearrangement uses TRBV11-2 and TRBJ1-1; D is possibly TRBD1 (6 bases). The CDR3 totals 13 residues. Looked up from germline, CDR1 is SGHAT and CDR2 is FQNNGV. V shed 5 bases and J shed 7 bases, with 14 bases lying between them.

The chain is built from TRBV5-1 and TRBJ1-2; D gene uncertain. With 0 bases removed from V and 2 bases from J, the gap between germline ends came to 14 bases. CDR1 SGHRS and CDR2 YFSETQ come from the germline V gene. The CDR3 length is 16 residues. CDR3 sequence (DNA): TGCGCCAGCAGCTTGGAAGCCAGGCCTAAAAACTATGGCTACACCTTC. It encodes CASSLEARPKNYGYTF. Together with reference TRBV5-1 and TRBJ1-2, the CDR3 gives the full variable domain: KAGVTQTPRYLIKTRGQQVTLSCSPISGHRSVSWYQQTPGQGLQFLFEYFSETQRNKGNFPGRFSGRQFSNSRSEMNVSTLELGDSALYLCASSLEARPKNYGYTFGSGTRLTVV.

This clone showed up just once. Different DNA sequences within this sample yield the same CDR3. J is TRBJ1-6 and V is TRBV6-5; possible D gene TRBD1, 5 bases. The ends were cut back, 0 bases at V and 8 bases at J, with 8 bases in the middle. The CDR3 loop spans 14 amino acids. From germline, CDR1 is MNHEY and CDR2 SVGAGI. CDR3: CASSYSGGDSPLHF. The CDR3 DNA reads TGTGCCAGCAGTTACTCGGGAGGGGATTCACCCCTCCACTTT.

This chain's CDR3 is CASSLQGGNIQYF. The CDR3 nucleotides are TGTGCCAGCAGCTTGCAGGGAGGCAACATTCAGTACTTC. The chain uses TRBV5-5 and TRBJ2-4, with D possibly matching TRBD2 (6 bases). The germline V gene has CDR1 SGHKS and CDR2 YYEKEE (reference sequence). This CDR3 region has 13 residues. V dropped 1 base and J dropped 7 bases, with 9 bases sitting between them.

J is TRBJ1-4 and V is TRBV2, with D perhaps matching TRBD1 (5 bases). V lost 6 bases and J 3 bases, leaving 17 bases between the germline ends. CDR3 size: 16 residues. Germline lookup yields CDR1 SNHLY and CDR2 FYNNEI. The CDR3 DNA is TGTGCCAGCAGGGAGGGACTTCACCCGTCTAATGAAAAACTGTTTTTT. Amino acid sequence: CASREGLHPSNEKLFF.

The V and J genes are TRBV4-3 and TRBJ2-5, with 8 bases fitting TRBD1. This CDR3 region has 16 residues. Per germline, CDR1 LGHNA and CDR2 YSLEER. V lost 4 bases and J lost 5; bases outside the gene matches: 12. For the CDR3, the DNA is TGCGCCAGCAGCCTCTCGTGGGGCAGGGGGCTGGAGACCCAGTACTTC. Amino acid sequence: CASSLSWGRGLETQYF.

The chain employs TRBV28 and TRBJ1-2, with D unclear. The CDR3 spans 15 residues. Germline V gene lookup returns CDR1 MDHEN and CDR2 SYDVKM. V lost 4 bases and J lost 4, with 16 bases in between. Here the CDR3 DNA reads TGTGCCAGCAGTTCAATCCCCCGGGGTGTCTATGGCTACACCTTC. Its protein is CASSSIPRGVYGYTF.

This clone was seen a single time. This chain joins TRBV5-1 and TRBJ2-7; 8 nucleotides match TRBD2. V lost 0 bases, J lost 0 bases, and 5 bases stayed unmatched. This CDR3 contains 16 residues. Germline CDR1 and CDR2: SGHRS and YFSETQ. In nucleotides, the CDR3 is TGCGCCAGCAGCTTGGAGGCTAGCGGGCTCTCCTACGAGCAGTACTTC. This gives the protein CASSLEASGLSYEQYF.

CDR3 sequence reads: CASSPAGLSYEQYF. In nucleotides, the CDR3 is TGTGCCAGCAGTCCCGCGGGTCTTTCCTACGAGCAGTACTTC. This chain links TRBV6-5 with TRBJ2-7, with D maybe TRBD2 (5 bases). Trimming took 5 bases from V and 1 from J, leaving 12 bases between them. The germline gives CDR1 MNHEY, CDR2 SVGAGI. The CDR3 is 14 residues long.

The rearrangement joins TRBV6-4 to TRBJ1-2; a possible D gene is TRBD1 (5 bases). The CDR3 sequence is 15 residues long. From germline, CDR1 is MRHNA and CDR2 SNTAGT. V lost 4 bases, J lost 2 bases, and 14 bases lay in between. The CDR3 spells CASSVEQGGNYGYTF. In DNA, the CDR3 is TGTGCCAGCAGTGTGGAGCAGGGCGGAAACTATGGCTACACCTTC.

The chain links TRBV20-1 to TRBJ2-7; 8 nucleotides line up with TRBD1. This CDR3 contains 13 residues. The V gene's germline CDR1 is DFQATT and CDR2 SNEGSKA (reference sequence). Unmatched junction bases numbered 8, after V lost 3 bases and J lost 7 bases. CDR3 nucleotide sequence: TGCAGTGCTAGTCGAGGTACAGGGGGTGAGCAGTACTTC. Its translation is CSASRGTGGEQYF.

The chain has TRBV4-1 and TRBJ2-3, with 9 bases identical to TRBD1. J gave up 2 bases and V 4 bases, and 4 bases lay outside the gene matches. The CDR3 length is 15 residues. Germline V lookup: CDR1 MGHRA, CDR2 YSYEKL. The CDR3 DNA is TGCGCCAGCAGCCTAGACAGGGGGGCCACAGATACGCAGTATTTT. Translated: CASSLDRGATDTQYF.

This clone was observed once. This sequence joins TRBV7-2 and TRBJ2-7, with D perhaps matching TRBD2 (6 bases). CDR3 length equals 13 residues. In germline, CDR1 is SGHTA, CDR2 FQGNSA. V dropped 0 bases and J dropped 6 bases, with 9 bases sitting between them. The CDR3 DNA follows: TGTGCCAGCAGCTTAGCGGAGGGAATCGAGCAGTACTTC. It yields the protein CASSLAEGIEQYF.